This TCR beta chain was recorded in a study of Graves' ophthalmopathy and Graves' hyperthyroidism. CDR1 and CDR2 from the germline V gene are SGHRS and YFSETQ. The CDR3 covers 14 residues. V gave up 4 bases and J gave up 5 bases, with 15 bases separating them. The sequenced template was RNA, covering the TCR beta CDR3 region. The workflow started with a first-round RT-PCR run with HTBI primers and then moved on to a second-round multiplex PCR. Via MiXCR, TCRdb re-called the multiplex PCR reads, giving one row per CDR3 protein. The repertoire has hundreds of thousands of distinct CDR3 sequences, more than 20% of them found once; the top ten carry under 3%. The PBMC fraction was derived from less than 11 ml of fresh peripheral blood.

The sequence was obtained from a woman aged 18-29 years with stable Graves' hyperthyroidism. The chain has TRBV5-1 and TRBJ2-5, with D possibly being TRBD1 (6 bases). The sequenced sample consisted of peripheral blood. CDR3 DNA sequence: TGCGCCAGCAGCCGGCACGCAGGGGAGGAGACCCAGTACTTC. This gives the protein CASSRHAGEETQYF.